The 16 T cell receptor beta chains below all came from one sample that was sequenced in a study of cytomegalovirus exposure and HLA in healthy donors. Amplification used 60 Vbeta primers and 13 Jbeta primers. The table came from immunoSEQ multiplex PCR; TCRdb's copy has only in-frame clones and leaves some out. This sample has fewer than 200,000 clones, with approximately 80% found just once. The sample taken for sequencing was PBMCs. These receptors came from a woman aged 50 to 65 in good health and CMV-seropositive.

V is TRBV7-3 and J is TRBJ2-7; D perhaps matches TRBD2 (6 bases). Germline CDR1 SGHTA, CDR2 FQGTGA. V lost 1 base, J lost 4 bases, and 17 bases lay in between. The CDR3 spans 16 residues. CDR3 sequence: CASSLNSGSGGYEQYF. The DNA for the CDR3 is TGTGCCAGCAGCTTAAACTCGGGTAGCGGAGGTTACGAGCAGTACTTC.

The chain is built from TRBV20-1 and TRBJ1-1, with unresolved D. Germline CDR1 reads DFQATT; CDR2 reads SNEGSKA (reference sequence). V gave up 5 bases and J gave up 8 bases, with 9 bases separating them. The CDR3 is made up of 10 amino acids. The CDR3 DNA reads TGCAGTGCTCGCTTGACAGAAGCTTTCTTT. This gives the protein CSARLTEAFF.

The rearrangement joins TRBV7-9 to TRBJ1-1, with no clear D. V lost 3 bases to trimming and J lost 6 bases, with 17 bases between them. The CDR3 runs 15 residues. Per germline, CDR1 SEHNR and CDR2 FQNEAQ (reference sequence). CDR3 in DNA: TGTGCCAGCAGCTTGGAGTCGGCGTGGTCCGCTGAAGCTTTCTTT. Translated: CASSLESAWSAEAFF. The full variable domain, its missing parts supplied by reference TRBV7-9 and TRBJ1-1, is DTGVSQNPRHKITKRGQNVTFRCDPISEHNRLYWYRQTLGQGPEFLTYFQNEAQLEKSRLLSDRFSAERPKGSFSTLEIQRTEQGDSAMYLCASSLESAWSAEAFFGQGTRLTVV.

The CDR3 is CASSQVPGQGKETQYF. The CDR3 DNA sequence: TGTGCCAGCAGCCAGGTACCGGGACAGGGGAAGGAGACCCAGTACTTC. The chain couples TRBV11-2 to TRBJ2-5, with 10 bases identical to TRBD1. The CDR3 extends over 16 amino acids. Unmatched junction bases numbered 11, after V lost 5 bases and J lost 5 bases. The V gene's germline CDR1 is SGHAT and CDR2 FQNNGV.

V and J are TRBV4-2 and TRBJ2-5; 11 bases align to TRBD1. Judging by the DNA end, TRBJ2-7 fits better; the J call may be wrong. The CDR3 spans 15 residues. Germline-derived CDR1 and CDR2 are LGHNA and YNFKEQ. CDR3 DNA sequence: TGTGCCAGCAGCCCTCGGACAGGGGGCGAGGACGAGCAGTACTTC. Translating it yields CASSPRTGGEDEQYF.

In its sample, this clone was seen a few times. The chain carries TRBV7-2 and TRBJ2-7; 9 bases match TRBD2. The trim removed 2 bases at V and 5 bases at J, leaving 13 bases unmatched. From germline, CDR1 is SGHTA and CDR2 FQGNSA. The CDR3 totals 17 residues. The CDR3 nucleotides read TGTGCCAGCAGCTTACGGAGCGGGGGGCCCCTTGAGCACGAGCAGTACTTC. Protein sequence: CASSLRSGGPLEHEQYF.

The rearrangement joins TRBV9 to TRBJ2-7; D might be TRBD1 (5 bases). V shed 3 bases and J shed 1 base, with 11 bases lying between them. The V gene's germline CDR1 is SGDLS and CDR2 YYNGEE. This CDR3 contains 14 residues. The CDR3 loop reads CASSARVDSYEQYF. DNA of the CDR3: TGTGCCAGCAGCGCCAGGGTGGATTCCTACGAGCAGTACTTC. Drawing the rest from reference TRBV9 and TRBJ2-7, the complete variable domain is DSGVTQTPKHLITATGQRVTLRCSPRSGDLSVYWYQQSLDQGLQFLIQYYNGEERAKGNILERFSAQQFPDLHSELNLSSLELGDSALYFCASSARVDSYEQYFGPGTRLTVT.

CDR3 coding DNA: TGTGCCAGCCTTGAGGGGGCCCCCTACAATGAGCAGTTCTTC. Protein: CASLEGAPYNEQFF. The J gene is TRBJ2-1, the V gene TRBV28; 7 bases match TRBD1. Looked up from germline, CDR1 is MDHEN and CDR2 is SYDVKM. The CDR3 runs to 14 residues. V shed 8 bases, J shed 2 bases, and the junction held 6 bases outside the gene matches.

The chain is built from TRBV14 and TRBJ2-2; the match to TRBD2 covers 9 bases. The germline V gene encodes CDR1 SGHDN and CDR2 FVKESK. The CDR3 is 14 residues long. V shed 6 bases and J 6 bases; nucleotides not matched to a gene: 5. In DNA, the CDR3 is TGTGCCAGCAGACCCAGCGGGAGGCCCGGGGAGCTGTTTTTT. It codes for CASRPSGRPGELFF.

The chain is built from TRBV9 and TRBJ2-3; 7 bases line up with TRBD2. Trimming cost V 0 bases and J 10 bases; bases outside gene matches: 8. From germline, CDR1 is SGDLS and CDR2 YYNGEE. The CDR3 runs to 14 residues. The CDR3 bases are TGTGCCAGCAGCGTAGCTTCGGGAGGCCAGCCGCAGTATTTT. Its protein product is CASSVASGGQPQYF.

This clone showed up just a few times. CDR3 sequence: CASRTVTGSNTIYF. The DNA of the CDR3 is TGTGCCAGCAGGACCGTGACAGGGTCAAACACCATATATTTT. V and J are TRBV6-1 and TRBJ1-3; TRBD1 aligns across 7 bases. CDR1 and CDR2 (germline): MNHNS, SASEGT. V lost 6 bases, J lost 6 bases, and 8 bases stayed unmatched. The CDR3 contains 14 residues.

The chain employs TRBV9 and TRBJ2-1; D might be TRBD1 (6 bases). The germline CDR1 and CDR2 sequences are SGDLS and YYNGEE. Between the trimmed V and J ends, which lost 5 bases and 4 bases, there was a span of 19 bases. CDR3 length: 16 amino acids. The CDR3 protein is CASSDYLGASYNEQFF. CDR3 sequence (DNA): TGTGCCAGCAGTGACTACTTGGGGGCTTCTTACAATGAGCAGTTCTTC.

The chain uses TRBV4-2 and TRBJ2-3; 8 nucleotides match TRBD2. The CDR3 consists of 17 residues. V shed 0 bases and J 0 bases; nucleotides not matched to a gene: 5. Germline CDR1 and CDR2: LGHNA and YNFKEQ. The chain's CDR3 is CASSQEWAGGSTDTQYF. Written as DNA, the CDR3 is TGTGCCAGCAGCCAAGAGTGGGCGGGAGGTAGCACAGATACGCAGTATTTT.

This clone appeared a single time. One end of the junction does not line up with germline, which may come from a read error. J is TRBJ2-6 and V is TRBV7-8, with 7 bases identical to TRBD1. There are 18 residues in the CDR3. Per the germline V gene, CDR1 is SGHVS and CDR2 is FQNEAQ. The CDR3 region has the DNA TGTGCCAGCAGCTCTCCGGGACAGTCATACTCTCGGGCCAACGTCCTGACTTTC. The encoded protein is CASSSPGQSYSRANVLTF.

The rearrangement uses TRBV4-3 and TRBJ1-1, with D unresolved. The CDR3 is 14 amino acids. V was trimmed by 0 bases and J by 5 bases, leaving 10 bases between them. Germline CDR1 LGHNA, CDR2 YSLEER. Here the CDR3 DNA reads TGCGCCAGCAGCCAAGACGTAAAACTGACTGAAGCTTTCTTT. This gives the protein CASSQDVKLTEAFF.

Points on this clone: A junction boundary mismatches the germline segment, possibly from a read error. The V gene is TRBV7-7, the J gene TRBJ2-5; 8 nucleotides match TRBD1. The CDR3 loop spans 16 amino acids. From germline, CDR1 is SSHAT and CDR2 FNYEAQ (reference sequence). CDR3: CASSLNGGRGLETQYF. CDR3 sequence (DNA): TGTGCTAGCAGCTTAAATGGCGGCAGGGGGCTGGAGACCCAGTACTTC.